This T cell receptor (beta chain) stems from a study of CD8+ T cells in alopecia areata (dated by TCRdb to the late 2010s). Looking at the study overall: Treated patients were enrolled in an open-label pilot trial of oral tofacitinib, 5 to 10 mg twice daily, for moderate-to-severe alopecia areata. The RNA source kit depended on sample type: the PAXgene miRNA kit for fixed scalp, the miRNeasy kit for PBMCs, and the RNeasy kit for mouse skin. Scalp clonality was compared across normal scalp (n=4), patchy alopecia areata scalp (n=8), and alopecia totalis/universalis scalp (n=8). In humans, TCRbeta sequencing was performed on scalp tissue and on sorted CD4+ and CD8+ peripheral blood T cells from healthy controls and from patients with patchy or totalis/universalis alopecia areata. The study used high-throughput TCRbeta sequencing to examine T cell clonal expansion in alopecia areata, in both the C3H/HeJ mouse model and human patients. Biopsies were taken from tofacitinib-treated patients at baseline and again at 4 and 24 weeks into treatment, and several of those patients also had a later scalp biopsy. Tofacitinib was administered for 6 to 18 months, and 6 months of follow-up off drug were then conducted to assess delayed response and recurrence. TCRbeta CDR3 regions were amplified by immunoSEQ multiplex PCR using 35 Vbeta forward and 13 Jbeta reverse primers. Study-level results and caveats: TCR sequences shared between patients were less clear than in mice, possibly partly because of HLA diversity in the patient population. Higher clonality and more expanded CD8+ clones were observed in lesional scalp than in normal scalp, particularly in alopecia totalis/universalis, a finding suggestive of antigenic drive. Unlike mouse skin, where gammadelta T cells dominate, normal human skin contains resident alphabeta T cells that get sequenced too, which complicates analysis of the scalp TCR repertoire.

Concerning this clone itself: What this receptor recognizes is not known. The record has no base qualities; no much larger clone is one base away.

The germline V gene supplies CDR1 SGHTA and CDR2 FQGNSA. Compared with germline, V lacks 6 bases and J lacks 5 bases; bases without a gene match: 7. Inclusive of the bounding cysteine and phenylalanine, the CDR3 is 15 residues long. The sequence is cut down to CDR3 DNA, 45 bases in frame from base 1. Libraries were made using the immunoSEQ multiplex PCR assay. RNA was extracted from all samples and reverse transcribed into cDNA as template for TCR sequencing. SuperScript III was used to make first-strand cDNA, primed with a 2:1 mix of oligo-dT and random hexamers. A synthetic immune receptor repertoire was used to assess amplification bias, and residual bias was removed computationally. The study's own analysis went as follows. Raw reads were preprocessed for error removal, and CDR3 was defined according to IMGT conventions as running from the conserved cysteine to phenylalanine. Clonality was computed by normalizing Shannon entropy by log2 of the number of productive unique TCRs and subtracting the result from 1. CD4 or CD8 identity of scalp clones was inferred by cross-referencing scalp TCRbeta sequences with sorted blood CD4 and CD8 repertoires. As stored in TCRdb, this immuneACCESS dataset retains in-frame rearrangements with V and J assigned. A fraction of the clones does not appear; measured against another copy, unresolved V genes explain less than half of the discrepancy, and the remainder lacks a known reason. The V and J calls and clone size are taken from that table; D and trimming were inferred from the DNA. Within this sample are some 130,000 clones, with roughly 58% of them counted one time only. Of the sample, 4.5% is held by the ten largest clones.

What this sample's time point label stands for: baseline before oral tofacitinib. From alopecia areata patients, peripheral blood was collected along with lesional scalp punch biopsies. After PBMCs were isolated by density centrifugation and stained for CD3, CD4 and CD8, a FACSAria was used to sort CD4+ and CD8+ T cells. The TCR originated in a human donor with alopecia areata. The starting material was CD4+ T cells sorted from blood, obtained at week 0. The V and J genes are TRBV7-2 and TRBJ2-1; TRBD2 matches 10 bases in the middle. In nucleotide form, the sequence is TGTGCCAGCAGACTAAAGCGGGGGGGCAACAATGAGCAGTTCTTC. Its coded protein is CASRLKRGGNNEQFF. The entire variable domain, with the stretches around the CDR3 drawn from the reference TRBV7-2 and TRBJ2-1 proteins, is GAGVSQSPSNKVTEKGKDVELRCDPISGHTALYWYRQSLGQGLEFLIYFQGNSAPDKSGLPSDRFSAERTGGSVSTLTIQRTQQEDSAVYLCASRLKRGGNNEQFFGPGTRLTVL.